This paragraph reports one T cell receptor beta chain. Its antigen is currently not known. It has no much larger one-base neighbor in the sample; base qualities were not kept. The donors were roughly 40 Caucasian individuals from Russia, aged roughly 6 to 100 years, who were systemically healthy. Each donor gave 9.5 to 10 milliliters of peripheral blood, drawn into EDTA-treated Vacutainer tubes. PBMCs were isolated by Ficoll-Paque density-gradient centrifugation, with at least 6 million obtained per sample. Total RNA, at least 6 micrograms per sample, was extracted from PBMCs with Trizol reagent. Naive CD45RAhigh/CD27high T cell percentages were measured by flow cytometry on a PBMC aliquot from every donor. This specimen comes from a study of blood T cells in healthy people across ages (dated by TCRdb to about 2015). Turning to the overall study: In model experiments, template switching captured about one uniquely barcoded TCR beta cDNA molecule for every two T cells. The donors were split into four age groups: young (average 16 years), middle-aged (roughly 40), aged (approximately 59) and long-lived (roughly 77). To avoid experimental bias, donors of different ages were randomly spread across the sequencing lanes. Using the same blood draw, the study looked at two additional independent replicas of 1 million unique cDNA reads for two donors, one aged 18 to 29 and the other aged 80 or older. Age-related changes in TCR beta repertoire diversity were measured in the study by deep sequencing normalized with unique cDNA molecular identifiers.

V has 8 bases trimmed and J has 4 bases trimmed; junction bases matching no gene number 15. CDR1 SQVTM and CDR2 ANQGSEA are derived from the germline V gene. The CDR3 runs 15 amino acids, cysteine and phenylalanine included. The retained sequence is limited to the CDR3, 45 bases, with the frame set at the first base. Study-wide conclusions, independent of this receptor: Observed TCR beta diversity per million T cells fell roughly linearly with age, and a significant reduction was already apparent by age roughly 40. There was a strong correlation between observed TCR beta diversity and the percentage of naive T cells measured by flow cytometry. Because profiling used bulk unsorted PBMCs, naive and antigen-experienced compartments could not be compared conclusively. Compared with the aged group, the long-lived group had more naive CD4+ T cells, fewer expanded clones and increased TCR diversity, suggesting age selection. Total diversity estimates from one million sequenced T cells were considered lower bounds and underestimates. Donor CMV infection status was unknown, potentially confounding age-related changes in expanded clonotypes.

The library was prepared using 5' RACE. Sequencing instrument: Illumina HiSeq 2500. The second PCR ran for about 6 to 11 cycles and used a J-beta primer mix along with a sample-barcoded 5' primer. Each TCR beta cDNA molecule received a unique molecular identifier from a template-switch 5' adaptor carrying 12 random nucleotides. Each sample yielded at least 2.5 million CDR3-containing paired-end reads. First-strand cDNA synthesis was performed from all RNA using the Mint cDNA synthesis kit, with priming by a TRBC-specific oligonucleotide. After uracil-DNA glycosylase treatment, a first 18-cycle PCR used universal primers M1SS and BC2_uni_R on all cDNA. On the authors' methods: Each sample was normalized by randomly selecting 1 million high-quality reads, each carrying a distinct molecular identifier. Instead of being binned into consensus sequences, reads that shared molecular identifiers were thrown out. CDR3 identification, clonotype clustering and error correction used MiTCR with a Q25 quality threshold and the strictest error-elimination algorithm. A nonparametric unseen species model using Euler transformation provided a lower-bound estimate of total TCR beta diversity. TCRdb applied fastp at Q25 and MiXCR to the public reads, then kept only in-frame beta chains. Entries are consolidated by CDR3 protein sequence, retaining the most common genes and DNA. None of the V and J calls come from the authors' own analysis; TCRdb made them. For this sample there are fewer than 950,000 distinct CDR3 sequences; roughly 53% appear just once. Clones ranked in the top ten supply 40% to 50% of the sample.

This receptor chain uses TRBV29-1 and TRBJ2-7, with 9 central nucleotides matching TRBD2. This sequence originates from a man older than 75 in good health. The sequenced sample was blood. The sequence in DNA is TGCAGCCTAACCCCTCGGGGGCGGGAGGGGTACGAGCAGTACTTC. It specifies CSLTPRGREGYEQYF.